Shown below are 13 T cell receptor beta chains from a single sample sequenced in a study of response to subunit inactivated influenza vaccine. TCRdb analysed the RT-PCR reads with MiXCR anew, one entry per CDR3 protein. The data show approximately 160,000 distinct CDR3 sequences, with about 10% seen just once and roughly 40% held by the top ten. The specimen was CD8+ T cells sorted from PBMCs, collected roughly 24 months after vaccination. Source of these receptors: a man aged 50 to 69 who received an inactivated influenza vaccine.

This clonotype has a handful of counts. J is TRBJ2-7 and V is TRBV6-5; 8 bases map to TRBD2. Germline CDR1 reads MNHEY; CDR2 reads SVGAGI. J was trimmed by 6 bases and V by 4 bases; bases with no gene match: 8. The CDR3 loop spans 14 amino acids. CDR3 sequence: CASSLGLEVPEQYF. CDR3 DNA: TGTGCCAGCAGTTTGGGACTAGAAGTTCCCGAGCAGTACTTC.

The table lists this clonotype with a few counts. V gene TRBV4-3 combines with J gene TRBJ2-5; 9 nucleotides agree with TRBD1. V dropped 3 bases and J dropped 3; count of bases not matched to a gene: 5. The length of the CDR3 is 15 residues. CDR1 and CDR2 from the germline V gene are LGHNA and YSLEER. The CDR3 region has the DNA TGCGCCAGCAGCCATGAGGGACAGGGAAAAGAGACCCAGTACTTC. Amino acid sequence: CASSHEGQGKETQYF.

This clonotype appeared a few times. The V call is TRBV4-2, the J call TRBJ2-3, with 15 bases that match TRBD2. Germline values: CDR1 LGHNA, CDR2 YNFKEQ. CDR3 length: 19 amino acids. Losses at the gene ends were 0 bases for V and 1 base for J; bases not matched to a gene: 5. CDR3 in amino acids: CASSQDRTSGGAGTDTQYF. The CDR3 nucleotides read TGTGCCAGCAGCCAAGATCGGACTAGCGGGGGGGCGGGCACAGATACGCAGTATTTT.

The CDR3 protein is CAIRIRDHEQYF. As DNA, the CDR3 is TGTGCCATTCGGATCAGGGATCACGAGCAGTACTTC. This sequence joins TRBV10-3 and TRBJ2-7; the D gene is possibly TRBD1 (5 bases). CDR3 length equals 12 residues. V was cut by 9 bases and J by 5 bases, with 14 bases left in between. Germline V gives CDR1 ENHRY, CDR2 SYGVKD.

This clonotype was seen a few times. This chain links TRBV28 with TRBJ1-1, with 7 nucleotides matching TRBD1. V shed 6 bases, J shed 5 bases, and the junction held 6 bases outside the gene matches. Germline V CDR1 and CDR2: MDHEN, SYDVKM. This CDR3 region has 13 residues. The CDR3 nucleotides read TGTGCCAGCAGCTACAGGGGTGAGACTGAAGCTTTCTTT. Amino acids: CASSYRGETEAFF.

This chain joins TRBV7-6 and TRBJ2-7; the D is unclear. The CDR3 spans 11 residues. Germline V CDR1 and CDR2: SGHVS, FNYEAQ. V lost 6 bases to trimming and J lost 7 bases, with 10 bases between them. CDR3 region: CASSPGEEQYF. CDR3 DNA sequence: TGTGCCAGCAGTCCCGGAGAAGAGCAGTACTTC. The full variable domain, completed using reference TRBV7-6 and TRBJ2-7, is GAGVSQSPRYKVTKRGQDVALRCDPISGHVSLYWYRQALGQGPEFLTYFNYEAQQDKSGLPNDRFSAERPEGSISTLTIQRTEQRDSAMYRCASSPGEEQYFGPGTRLTVT.

This clonotype was counted between two and nine times. The chain combines TRBV30 with TRBJ2-1, with unresolved D. The CDR3 is 15 amino acids. Per germline, CDR1 GTSNPN and CDR2 SVGIG (reference sequence). Trimming took off 1 base at V and 1 base at J, with 11 bases between the two ends. This chain's CDR3 is CAWSGPPYSYNEQFF. In DNA form, the CDR3 reads TGTGCCTGGAGTGGGCCCCCCTATTCCTACAATGAGCAGTTCTTC.

The CDR3, as DNA: TGTGCCAGCAGACCCATGACAGGACAAGAGACCCAGTACTTC. It is translated as CASRPMTGQETQYF. The chain employs TRBV6-2 or TRBV6-3 and TRBJ2-5, with D perhaps matching TRBD1 (6 bases). This CDR3 spans 14 amino acids. Germline V gene lookup returns CDR1 MNHEY and CDR2 SVGEGT. Trimming stripped 6 bases from V and 2 bases from J, with 13 bases between.

V usage is TRBV2 and J usage is TRBJ2-3; a possible D gene is TRBD2 (6 bases). In germline, CDR1 is SNHLY, CDR2 FYNNEI. The CDR3 length is 16 residues. Trimming cost V 0 bases and J 3 bases, with 13 bases left between them. CDR3 amino acids: CASSEAFGGSTDTQYF. CDR3 bases: TGTGCCAGCAGTGAAGCGTTTGGGGGGTCGACAGATACGCAGTATTTT. Based on the CDR3 plus reference TRBV2 and TRBJ2-3, the full variable domain is EPEVTQTPSHQVTQMGQEVILRCVPISNHLYFYWYRQILGQKVEFLVSFYNNEISEKSEIFDDQFSVERPDGSNFTLKIRSTKLEDSAMYFCASSEAFGGSTDTQYFGPGTRLTVL.

The chain joins TRBV6-1 to TRBJ2-7, with a tentative D call TRBD1 (6 bases). The V end was cut by 0 bases, the J end by 2 bases, with 8 bases between. Germline V gene data show CDR1 as MNHNS and CDR2 as SASEGT. The CDR3 has 14 amino acids. The CDR3 protein is CASSEAQGPYEQYF. The CDR3 nucleotides read TGTGCCAGCAGTGAAGCCCAGGGGCCCTACGAGCAGTACTTC.

This clonotype was observed at least ten times. The chain employs TRBV4-2 and TRBJ1-1; D call uncertain. The V end lost 5 bases, the J end lost 3 bases, and 13 bases lay between the germline ends. Germline V gives CDR1 LGHNA, CDR2 YNFKEQ. This CDR3 region has 14 residues. The CDR3, as DNA: TGTGCCAGCAGCAAATTGAACGGAGACACTGAAGCTTTCTTT. It encodes CASSKLNGDTEAFF.

This clonotype turned up a few times. The CDR3 bases are TGTGCCAGCAGATCTCAAGGATGGGGCACAGATACGCAGTATTTT. It is translated as CASRSQGWGTDTQYF. The rearrangement joins TRBV5-6 to TRBJ2-3; D not certain. There are 15 residues in the CDR3. V was shortened by 5 bases and J by 1 base, with 14 bases between the two germline ends. Looked up from germline, CDR1 is SGHDT and CDR2 is YYEEEE.

This clonotype has a handful of counts. The gene calls are TRBV28 and TRBJ1-4; D gene ambiguous. This CDR3 spans 14 amino acids. The germline gives CDR1 MDHEN, CDR2 SYDVKM. Trimming stripped 7 bases from V and 0 bases from J, with 9 bases between. CDR3 amino acids: CASTPGATNEKLFF. For the CDR3, the DNA is TGTGCCAGCACTCCTGGGGCAACTAATGAAAAACTGTTTTTT.